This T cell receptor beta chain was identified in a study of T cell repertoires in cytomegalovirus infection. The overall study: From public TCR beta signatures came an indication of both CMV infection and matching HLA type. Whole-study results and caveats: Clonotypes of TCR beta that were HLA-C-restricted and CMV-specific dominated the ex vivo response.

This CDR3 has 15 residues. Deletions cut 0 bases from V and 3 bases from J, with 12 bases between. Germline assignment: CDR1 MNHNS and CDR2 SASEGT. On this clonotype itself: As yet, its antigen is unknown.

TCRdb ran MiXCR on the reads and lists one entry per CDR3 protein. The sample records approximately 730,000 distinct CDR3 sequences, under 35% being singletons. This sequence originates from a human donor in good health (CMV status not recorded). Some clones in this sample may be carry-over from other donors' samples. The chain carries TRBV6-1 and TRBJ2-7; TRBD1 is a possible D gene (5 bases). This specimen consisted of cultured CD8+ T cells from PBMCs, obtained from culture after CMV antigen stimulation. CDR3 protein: CASSEAGDHFYEQYF. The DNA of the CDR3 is TGTGCCAGCAGTGAAGCAGGGGATCATTTCTACGAGCAGTACTTC.